Listed here are 20 T cell receptor beta chains from one sample, sequenced in a study of T cell responses to AZD1222 COVID-19 vaccine. Some clones are missing from TCRdb's copy, which holds only in-frame ones; the method was immunoSEQ multiplex PCR. The repertoire holds around 31,000 clones, about nine tenths seen once, with 45% in the top ten. The sample here was peripheral blood, taken on day 0 of AZD1222 vaccination. The source of these receptors is an adult in good health.

The chain carries TRBV7-2 and TRBJ2-7, with a possible D match to TRBD2 (7 bases). Looked up from germline, CDR1 is SGHTA and CDR2 is FQGNSA. Between the trimmed V and J ends, which lost 3 bases and 0 bases, there was a span of 12 bases. This CDR3 is 15 amino acids long. CDR3 coding DNA: TGTGCCAGCAGCTTCCGGGGGGCCCTCTCCTACGAGCAGTACTTC. This gives the protein CASSFRGALSYEQYF.

This sequence joins TRBV29-1 and TRBJ2-3, with 8 bases lining up with TRBD2. The CDR3 totals 15 residues. Germline trimming cut 4 bases from V and 0 bases from J; bases unmatched to any gene: 6. Germline CDR1 reads SQVTM; CDR2 reads ANQGSEA. CDR3 sequence: CSVAGLAGSTDTQYF. CDR3 nucleotides: TGCAGCGTTGCGGGTTTAGCGGGGAGCACAGATACGCAGTATTTT.

The chain couples TRBV4-2 to TRBJ1-5; D possibly corresponds to TRBD1 (5 bases). The V gene's germline CDR1 is LGHNA and CDR2 YNFKEQ. V lost 0 bases to trimming and J lost 9 bases, with 15 bases between them. This CDR3 region has 15 residues. The CDR3 nucleotides read TGTGCCAGCAGCCAAGATTGGGACGGTTCATGGCCCCAGCATTTT. It codes for CASSQDWDGSWPQHF.

This clone was recorded only once. V gene TRBV7-9 combines with J gene TRBJ1-2, with TRBD1 matching over 7 bases. The CDR3 is 16 amino acids. Looked up from germline, CDR1 is SEHNR and CDR2 is FQNEAQ (reference sequence). V lost 1 base and J lost 5; bases outside the gene matches: 10. CDR3 DNA sequence: TGTGCCAGCAGCTTAGACGGGGAGGGGGCGGAGTATGGCTACACCTTC. Translation gives CASSLDGEGAEYGYTF.

The J gene is TRBJ1-2, the V gene TRBV5-1; D uncertain. Deletions cut 0 bases from V and 8 bases from J, with 17 bases between. The germline V gene encodes CDR1 SGHRS and CDR2 YFSETQ. This CDR3 contains 15 residues. Written as DNA, the CDR3 is TGCGCCAGCAGCTTGGAGGGCAGGACCTCTGACGGCTACACCTTC. This gives the protein CASSLEGRTSDGYTF.

V gene TRBV9 combines with J gene TRBJ1-1; no reliable D call. V lost 0 bases, J lost 5 bases, and 8 bases lay in between. The CDR3 has 13 amino acids. CDR1 is SGDLS, CDR2 YYNGEE, per germline. The CDR3 DNA follows: TGTGCCAGCAGCGTAGACGGGGTTACTGAAGCTTTCTTT. This gives the protein CASSVDGVTEAFF.

The chain recombines TRBV4-3 with TRBJ1-6, with a possible D match to TRBD1 (5 bases). V lost 2 bases to trimming and J lost 5 bases, with 13 bases between them. CDR3 length: 16 residues. Germline V CDR1 and CDR2: LGHNA, YSLEER. The CDR3 reads CASSQLQESDNSPLHF. The DNA of the CDR3 is TGCGCCAGCAGCCAATTACAGGAGTCAGATAATTCACCCCTCCACTTT.

The rearrangement links TRBV14 to TRBJ1-1; TRBD1 matches 8 bases. The V and J ends lost 6 bases and 3 bases, in that order; junction bases with no gene match: 9. CDR1 SGHDN and CDR2 FVKESK come from the germline V gene. The CDR3 is 15 residues long. The CDR3 protein is CASSLRTGSYTEAFF. The CDR3 DNA sequence: TGTGCCAGCAGTTTAAGGACAGGGTCATACACTGAAGCTTTCTTT. The full variable domain, completed using reference TRBV14 and TRBJ1-1, is EAGVTQFPSHSVIEKGQTVTLRCDPISGHDNLYWYRRVMGKEIKFLLHFVKESKQDESGMPNNRFLAERTGGTYSTLKVQPAELEDSGVYFCASSLRTGSYTEAFFGQGTRLTVV.

The CDR3 loop is CASGVGSRAYGYTF. In DNA form, the CDR3 reads TGTGCCAGCGGGGTTGGCTCAAGGGCTTATGGCTACACCTTC. The V call is TRBV2, the J call TRBJ1-2; D is undetermined. The CDR3 has 14 residues. V was shortened by 8 bases and J by 5 bases, with 18 bases between the two germline ends. The germline V gene has CDR1 SNHLY and CDR2 FYNNEI.

The CDR3 DNA follows: TGTGCCACCGAAAGCTACACCTTC. Amino acids: CATESYTF. The chain recombines TRBV24-1 with TRBJ1-2; no firm D call. CDR1 KGHDR and CDR2 SFDVKD come from the germline V gene. Deletions cut 9 bases from V and 9 bases from J, with 4 bases between. The CDR3 has 8 amino acids.

V gene TRBV4-3 combines with J gene TRBJ1-1; possibly TRBD1 for D (5 bases). Germline values: CDR1 LGHNA, CDR2 YSLEER. The CDR3 totals 13 residues. Trimming pared 1 base from V and 10 bases from J, leaving 13 bases between. The CDR3 DNA reads as TGCGCCAGCAGCCAAGTACAGGCGGGTGCAGCTTTCTTT. Protein: CASSQVQAGAAFF.

The CDR3 region is CASSQPSGGTGNTIYF. CDR3 nucleotides: TGTGCCAGCAGCCAACCCTCGGGGGGCACTGGAAACACCATATATTTT. The V call is TRBV3-1 (or the pseudogene TRBV3-2), the J call TRBJ1-3; a possible D gene is TRBD1 (6 bases). The V end was cut by 2 bases, the J end by 2 bases, with 13 bases between. The V gene's germline CDR1 is LGHDT and CDR2 YNNKEL (reference sequence). The CDR3 spans 16 residues.

This clone was counted once. The chain is built from TRBV30 and TRBJ1-4; D not resolved. CDR1 GTSNPN and CDR2 SVGIG come from the germline V gene (reference sequence). The ends were cut back, 4 bases at V and 8 bases at J, with 14 bases in the middle. The CDR3 consists of 13 residues. The CDR3 protein is CAWKGARGEKLFF. CDR3 in DNA: TGTGCCTGGAAAGGAGCGAGAGGGGAAAAACTGTTTTTT.

The V call is TRBV10-3, the J call TRBJ1-1, with TRBD1 as a possible D gene (6 bases). CDR1 is ENHRY, CDR2 SYGVKD, per germline. This CDR3 region has 14 residues. Trimming shortened V by 1 base and J by 1 base, and 7 bases separated the two germline ends. The CDR3 protein is CAISEWTANTEAFF. CDR3 nucleotide sequence: TGTGCCATCAGTGAGTGGACAGCGAACACTGAAGCTTTCTTT.

The chain is built from TRBV19 and TRBJ1-6; 7 bases map to TRBD1. Germline V gene sequence: CDR1 LNHDA, CDR2 SQIVND (reference sequence). The CDR3 sequence is 17 residues long. The J segment lost 4 bases and the V segment lost 5 bases, leaving 11 bases of the junction unmatched. The CDR3 DNA is TGTGCCAGTAGTCCAGCCCGGGACAGCCGATATAATTCACCCCTCCACTTT. Protein product: CASSPARDSRYNSPLHF.

This chain uses TRBV2 with TRBJ1-1; D gene uncertain. The CDR3 is 13 amino acids. The V end was cut by 5 bases, the J end by 1 base, with 8 bases between. CDR1 is SNHLY and CDR2 is FYNNEI in the germline V gene. DNA for the CDR3: TGTGCCAGCAGTCAGTTATCGAACACTGAAGCTTTCTTT. It is translated as CASSQLSNTEAFF.

The V call is TRBV19, the J call TRBJ1-4, with D tentatively TRBD1 (6 bases). This CDR3 region has 14 residues. With 2 bases removed from V and 8 bases from J, the gap between germline ends came to 12 bases. Germline lookup yields CDR1 LNHDA and CDR2 SQIVND (reference sequence). CDR3 in amino acids: CASSIPGVGEKLFF. The DNA of the CDR3 is TGTGCCAGTAGTATACCAGGGGTGGGGGAAAAACTGTTTTTT.

This chain connects TRBV5-1 to TRBJ1-6; D unclear. The CDR3 runs 13 residues. V lost 4 bases and J lost 10, with 12 bases in between. Per germline, CDR1 SGHRS and CDR2 YFSETQ. CDR3: CASSQDLQSPLHF. CDR3 DNA: TGCGCCAGCAGCCAGGACCTCCAGTCACCCCTCCACTTT.

This chain uses TRBV5-5 with TRBJ1-1; 8 bases align to TRBD1. The junction had 15 bases not matched to a gene; V was cut back by 3 bases and J by 5 bases. The CDR3 covers 17 residues. Germline V lookup: CDR1 SGHKS, CDR2 YYEKEE (reference sequence). CDR3 nucleotides: TGTGCCAGCAGCTCCAATCCTACCGGGACAGGAGGTACTGAAGCTTTCTTT. Amino acid sequence: CASSSNPTGTGGTEAFF.

Worth noting for this clone: The sample contains more than one DNA sequence encoding this CDR3. This chain joins TRBV5-1 and TRBJ2-1; 9 bases fit TRBD2. CDR3 size: 15 residues. The V gene's germline CDR1 is SGHRS and CDR2 YFSETQ. Trimming at V came to 4 bases and at J to 4 bases, leaving 6 bases not matched to a gene. CDR3 sequence reads: CASSPPSGGYNEQFF. The CDR3 coding sequence is TGCGCCAGCAGCCCGCCCAGCGGGGGGTACAATGAGCAGTTCTTC.